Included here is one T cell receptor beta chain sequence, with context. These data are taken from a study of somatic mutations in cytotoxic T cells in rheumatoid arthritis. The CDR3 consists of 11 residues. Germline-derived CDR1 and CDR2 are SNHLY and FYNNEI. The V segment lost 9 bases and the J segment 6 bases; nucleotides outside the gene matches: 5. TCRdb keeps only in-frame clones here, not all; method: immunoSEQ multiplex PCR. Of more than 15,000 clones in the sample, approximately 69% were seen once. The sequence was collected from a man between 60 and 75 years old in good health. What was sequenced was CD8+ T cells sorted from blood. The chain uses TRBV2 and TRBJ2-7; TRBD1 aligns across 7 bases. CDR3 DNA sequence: TGTGCCAGGAAAAAGGGGGCCGAGCAGTACTTC. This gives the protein CARKKGAEQYF.